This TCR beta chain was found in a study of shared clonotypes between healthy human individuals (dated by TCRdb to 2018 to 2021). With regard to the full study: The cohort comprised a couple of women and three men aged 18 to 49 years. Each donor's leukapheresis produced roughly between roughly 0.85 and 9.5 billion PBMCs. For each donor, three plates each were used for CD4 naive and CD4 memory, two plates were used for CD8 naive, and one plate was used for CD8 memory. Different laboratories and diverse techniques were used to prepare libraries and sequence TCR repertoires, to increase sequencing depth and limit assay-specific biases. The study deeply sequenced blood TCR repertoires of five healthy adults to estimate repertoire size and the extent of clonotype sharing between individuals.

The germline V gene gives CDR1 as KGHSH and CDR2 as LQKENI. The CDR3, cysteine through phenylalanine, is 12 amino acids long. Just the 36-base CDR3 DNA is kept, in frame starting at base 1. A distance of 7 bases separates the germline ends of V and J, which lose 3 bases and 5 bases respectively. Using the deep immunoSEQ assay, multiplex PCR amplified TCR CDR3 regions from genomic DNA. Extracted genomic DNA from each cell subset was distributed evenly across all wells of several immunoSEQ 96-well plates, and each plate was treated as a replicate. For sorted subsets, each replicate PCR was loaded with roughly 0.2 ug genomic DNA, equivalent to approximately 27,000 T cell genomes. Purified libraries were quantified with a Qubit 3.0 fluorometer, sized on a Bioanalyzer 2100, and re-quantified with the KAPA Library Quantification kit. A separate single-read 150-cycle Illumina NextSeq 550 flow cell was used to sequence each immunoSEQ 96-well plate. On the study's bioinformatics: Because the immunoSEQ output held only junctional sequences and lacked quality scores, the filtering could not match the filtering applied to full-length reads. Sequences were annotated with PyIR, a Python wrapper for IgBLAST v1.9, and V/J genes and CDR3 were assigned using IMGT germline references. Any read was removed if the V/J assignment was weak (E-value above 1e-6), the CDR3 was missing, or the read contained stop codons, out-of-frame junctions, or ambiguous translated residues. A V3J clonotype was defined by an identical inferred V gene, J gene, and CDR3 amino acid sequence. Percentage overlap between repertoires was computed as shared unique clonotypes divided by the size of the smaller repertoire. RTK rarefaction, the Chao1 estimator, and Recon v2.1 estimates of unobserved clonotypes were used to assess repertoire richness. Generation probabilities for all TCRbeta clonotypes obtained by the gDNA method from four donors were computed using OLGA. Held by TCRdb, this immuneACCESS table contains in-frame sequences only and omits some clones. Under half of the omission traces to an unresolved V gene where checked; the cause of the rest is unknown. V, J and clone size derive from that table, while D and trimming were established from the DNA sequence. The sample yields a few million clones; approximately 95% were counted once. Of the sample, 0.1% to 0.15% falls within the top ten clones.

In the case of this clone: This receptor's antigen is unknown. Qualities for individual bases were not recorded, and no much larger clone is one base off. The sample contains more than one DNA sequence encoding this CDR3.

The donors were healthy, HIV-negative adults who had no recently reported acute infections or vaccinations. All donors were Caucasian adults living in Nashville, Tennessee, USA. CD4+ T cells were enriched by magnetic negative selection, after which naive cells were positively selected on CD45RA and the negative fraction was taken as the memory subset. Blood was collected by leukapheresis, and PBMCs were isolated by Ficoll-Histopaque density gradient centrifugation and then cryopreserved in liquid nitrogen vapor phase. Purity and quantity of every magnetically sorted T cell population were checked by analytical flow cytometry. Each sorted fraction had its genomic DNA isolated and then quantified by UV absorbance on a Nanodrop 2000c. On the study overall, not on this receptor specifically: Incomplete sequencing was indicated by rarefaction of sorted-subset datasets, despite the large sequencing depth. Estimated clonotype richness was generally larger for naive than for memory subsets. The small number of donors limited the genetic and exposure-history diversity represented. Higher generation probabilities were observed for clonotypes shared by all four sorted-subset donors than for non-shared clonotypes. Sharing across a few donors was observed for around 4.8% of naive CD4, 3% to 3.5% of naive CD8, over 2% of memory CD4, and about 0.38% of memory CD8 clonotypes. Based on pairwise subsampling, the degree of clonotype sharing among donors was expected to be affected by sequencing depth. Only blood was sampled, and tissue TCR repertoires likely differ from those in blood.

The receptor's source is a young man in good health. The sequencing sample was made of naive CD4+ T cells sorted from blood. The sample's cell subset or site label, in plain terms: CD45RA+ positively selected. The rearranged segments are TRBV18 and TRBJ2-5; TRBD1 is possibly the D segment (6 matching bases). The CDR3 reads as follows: CASSPRGETQYF. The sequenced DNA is TGTGCCAGCTCACCTAGGGGGGAGACCCAGTACTTC.